The rows below give T cell receptor beta chains drawn from one sample of a study of T cell changes during pregnancy in multiple sclerosis. TCRdb's table, derived via immunoSEQ multiplex PCR, lists solely in-frame clones and lacks some. The top ten hold 0.45% to 0.7% of the sample, which has approximately 30,000 clones, 75% to 90% seen once. Material: CD4+ T cells from peripheral blood mononuclear cells, obtained in the first trimester of pregnancy. The receptor set was obtained from a female donor in good health, enrolled as a control in a pregnancy study. CDR3s include the opening cysteine and the closing phenylalanine or tryptophan. The D gene is left open where the match is weak. Not all rows give a size; the values are once, few, many and, for expanded clones, a class.

V gene	J gene	D gene	clone size	CDR3 protein	CDR3 DNA
TRBV5-1	TRBJ2-3	TRBD1	-	CASSLGTTGGTDTQYF	TGCGCCAGCAGCTTGGGGACCACAGGGGGCACAGATACGCAGTATTTT
TRBV10-3	TRBJ1-2	-	-	CAIRPAGPDGYTF	TGTGCCATCAGGCCGGCAGGCCCGGATGGCTACACCTTC
TRBV7-9	TRBJ1-2	-	-	CASSERANYGYTF	TGTGCCAGCAGTGAGCGAGCTAACTATGGCTACACCTTC
TRBV6-1	TRBJ2-3	TRBD1	-	CASSGGGPTDTQYF	TGTGCCAGCAGTGGAGGGGGCCCCACAGATACGCAGTATTTT
TRBV6-4	TRBJ2-1	TRBD2	-	CASSRTLLAGGYNEQFF	TGTGCCAGCAGCAGAACCTTACTAGCGGGAGGTTACAATGAGCAGTTCTTC
TRBV7-9	TRBJ1-5	TRBD1	-	CASSPTGDSPWAQPQHF	TGTGCCAGCAGCCCTACGGGGGACAGCCCTTGGGCTCAGCCCCAGCATTTT
TRBV21-1	TRBJ2-3	-	once	CASSKETGLKDTQYF	TGTGCCAGCAGCAAAGAGACAGGGCTGAAAGATACGCAGTATTTT
TRBV5-5	TRBJ1-2	-	few	CASSLTENYGYTF	TGTGCCAGCAGCTTGACAGAGAACTATGGCTACACCTTC
TRBV19	TRBJ2-5	TRBD2	-	CASSRIAGGTRETQYF	TGTGCCAGTAGTCGGATAGCGGGAGGCACCAGAGAGACCCAGTACTTC
TRBV7-2	TRBJ2-1	TRBD2	-	CASSPRAGTYNEQFF	TGTGCCAGCAGCCCCAGAGCGGGAACCTACAATGAGCAGTTCTTC
TRBV5-1	TRBJ2-5	-	few	CASRTQPEQETQYF	TGCGCCAGCAGGACACAACCAGAACAAGAGACCCAGTACTTC
TRBV5-6	TRBJ1-2	-	-	CASSFRGGYGYTF	TGTGCCAGCAGCTTCCGAGGGGGATATGGCTACACCTTC
TRBV10-3	TRBJ1-2	-	-	CAISDRAYGYTF	TGTGCCATCAGTGACAGGGCCTATGGCTACACCTTC
TRBV28	TRBJ1-6	-	-	CASKGGPSPLHF	TGTGCCAGTAAGGGGGGGCCTTCACCCCTCCACTTT
TRBV4-1	TRBJ1-3	-	-	CASSQPERRNTIYF	TGCGCCAGCAGCCAGCCAGAGCGCCGAAACACCATATATTTT
TRBV2	TRBJ1-5	-	-	CASSPEQASNQPQHF	TGTGCCAGCAGTCCTGAACAGGCGAGCAATCAGCCCCAGCATTTT
TRBV7-2	TRBJ2-1	-	few	CASSFGVNEQFF	TGTGCCAGCAGCTTCGGAGTTAATGAGCAGTTCTTC
TRBV9	TRBJ2-7	TRBD2	-	CASSSAGAGQYF	TGTGCCAGCAGCTCAGCGGGGGCAGGGCAGTACTTC
TRBV10-1	TRBJ1-2	-	-	CASSEDSNYGYTF	TGCGCCAGCAGTGAGGACAGTAACTATGGCTACACCTTC
TRBV7-3	TRBJ2-1	-	once	CASSLRRDNEQFF	TGTGCCAGCAGCCTACGCCGGGACAATGAGCAGTTCTTC
TRBV6-4	TRBJ2-1	TRBD2	-	CASSVQLADNEQFF	TGTGCCAGCAGTGTTCAGCTAGCGGACAATGAGCAGTTCTTC